Each of the 6 T cell receptor beta chains below was sequenced from the same sample in a study of T cells in localized non-small cell lung cancer. The data were produced by immunoSEQ multiplex PCR, yet TCRdb's version contains in-frame clones alone and is incomplete. The data hold about 20,000 clones, with about nine tenths observed a single time. The sequences come from peripheral blood, collected before any cancer treatment. All receptors come from a man aged 35 to 69 with stage I lung adenocarcinoma.

The chain links TRBV28 to TRBJ2-1, with no clear D. Trimming removed 6 bases from V and 6 bases from J, with 9 bases in between. Germline CDR1 reads MDHEN; CDR2 reads SYDVKM. The CDR3 loop spans 12 amino acids. CDR3 region: CASSLPGNEQFF. Written as DNA, the CDR3 is TGTGCCAGCAGCCTCCCGGGCAATGAGCAGTTCTTC.

The genes are TRBV29-1 and TRBJ1-2, with a possible D match to TRBD1 (6 bases). Germline assignment: CDR1 SQVTM and CDR2 ANQGSEA. V was trimmed by 4 bases and J by 8 bases, leaving 11 bases between them. This CDR3 spans 11 amino acids. In DNA form, the CDR3 reads TGCAGCGTTGCGGGGGCCCTAGGCTACACCTTC. Amino acids: CSVAGALGYTF.

This sequence joins TRBV28 and TRBJ1-1; perhaps TRBD1 as D (5 bases). V was shortened by 6 bases and J by 1 base, with 12 bases between the two germline ends. Germline V gives CDR1 MDHEN, CDR2 SYDVKM. This CDR3 region has 14 residues. CDR3 region: CASRTGLSNTEAFF. For the CDR3, the DNA is TGTGCCAGCAGAACGGGACTCTCGAACACTGAAGCTTTCTTT.

The chain couples TRBV19 to TRBJ1-1; D ambiguous. This CDR3 comprises 14 residues. V lost 5 bases, J lost 0 bases, and 10 bases lay in between. CDR1 is LNHDA and CDR2 is SQIVND in the germline V gene (reference sequence). CDR3 bases: TGTGCCAGTAGTGATTCGACCATGAACACTGAAGCTTTCTTT. Its translation is CASSDSTMNTEAFF.

The CDR3: CASTDRGGSEAFF. As DNA, the CDR3 is TGTGCCAGCACCGACAGGGGTGGGAGTGAAGCTTTCTTT. V usage is TRBV6-4 and J usage is TRBJ1-1, with 8 bases lining up with TRBD1. The CDR3 totals 13 residues. Germline V lookup: CDR1 MRHNA, CDR2 SNTAGT. J was trimmed by 7 bases and V by 7 bases; bases with no gene match: 8.

This clone counts as medium-sized. The chain recombines TRBV7-3 with TRBJ2-6, with D perhaps matching TRBD2 (5 bases). The CDR3 has 16 residues. CDR1 SGHTA and CDR2 FQGTGA come from the germline V gene. V was cut by 5 bases and J by 4 bases, with 15 bases left in between. In DNA, the CDR3 is TGTGCCAGCAGCCCAGCGTTAGGGAGAGGGGCCAACGTCCTGACTTTC. Translating gives CASSPALGRGANVLTF.